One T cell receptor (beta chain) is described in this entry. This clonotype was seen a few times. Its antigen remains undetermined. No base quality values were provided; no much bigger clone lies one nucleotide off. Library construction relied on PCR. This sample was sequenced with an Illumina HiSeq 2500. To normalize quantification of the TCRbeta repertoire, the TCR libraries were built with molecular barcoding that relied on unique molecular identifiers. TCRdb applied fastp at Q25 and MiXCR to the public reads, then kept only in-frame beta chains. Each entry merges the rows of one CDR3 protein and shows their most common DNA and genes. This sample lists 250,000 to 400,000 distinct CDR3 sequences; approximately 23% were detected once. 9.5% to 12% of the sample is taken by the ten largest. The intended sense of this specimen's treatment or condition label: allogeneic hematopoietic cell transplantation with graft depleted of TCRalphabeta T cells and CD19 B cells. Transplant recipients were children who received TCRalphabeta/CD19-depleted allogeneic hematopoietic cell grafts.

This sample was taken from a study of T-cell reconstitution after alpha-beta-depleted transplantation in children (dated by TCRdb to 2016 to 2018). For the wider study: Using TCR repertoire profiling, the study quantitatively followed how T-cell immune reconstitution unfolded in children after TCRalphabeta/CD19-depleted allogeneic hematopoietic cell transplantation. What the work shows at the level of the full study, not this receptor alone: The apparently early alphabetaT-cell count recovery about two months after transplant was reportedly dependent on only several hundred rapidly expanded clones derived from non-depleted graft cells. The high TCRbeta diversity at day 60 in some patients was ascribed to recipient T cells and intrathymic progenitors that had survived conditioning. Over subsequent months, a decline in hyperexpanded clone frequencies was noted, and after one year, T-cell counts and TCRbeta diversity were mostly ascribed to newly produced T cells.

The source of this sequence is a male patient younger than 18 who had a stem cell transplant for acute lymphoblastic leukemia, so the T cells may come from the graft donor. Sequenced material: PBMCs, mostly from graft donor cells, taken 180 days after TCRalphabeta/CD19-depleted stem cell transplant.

The CDR3 corresponds to CASSPGRVFGPQHF. The DNA sequence reads TGTGCCAGCAGTCCCGGACGGGTCTTTGGGCCCCAGCATTTT. The V gene is TRBV6-1 and the J gene is TRBJ1-5, with no D gene named confidently. The V end loses 5 bases and the J end loses 9 bases, and a stretch of 17 bases separates them. The germline V gene supplies CDR1 MNHNS and CDR2 SASEGT. The CDR3 holds 14 amino acids from the cysteine to the phenylalanine. Kept here is only the CDR3 DNA, which spans 42 bases and is read in frame from base 1.